Each of the 2 T cell receptor beta chains below was sequenced from the same sample in a study of blood T cell repertoires in COVID-19. Libraries were prepared by immunoSEQ multiplex PCR; TCRdb keeps only in-frame clonotypes and omits some of them. The repertoire has 200,000 to 250,000 clones, 75% to 90% of them found once; the top ten carry 3% to 4%. Sequencing was carried out using PBMCs or T cells enriched from blood (not recorded which). Every receptor here comes from a woman between 18 and 30 years old in a cohort exposed to, infected with or recovered from COVID-19 (not recorded which).

This chain links TRBV5-6 with TRBJ1-5; unclear D gene. V was clipped by 1 base and J by 3 bases, with 8 bases between them. Germline V gene data show CDR1 as SGHDT and CDR2 as YYEEEE. The CDR3 length is 14 residues. The chain's CDR3 is CASSLRRHNQPQHF. CDR3 bases: TGTGCCAGCAGCTTGAGACGACACAATCAGCCCCAGCATTTT.

The CDR3 DNA reads TGCGCCAGCAGCCAAGTTGGGACAGGGGATGGAAAACTGTTTTTT. As protein: CASSQVGTGDGKLFF. The rearrangement joins TRBV4-1 to TRBJ1-4; TRBD1 matches 10 bases. The germline CDR1 and CDR2 sequences are MGHRA and YSYEKL. The junction had 6 bases not matched to a gene; V was cut back by 1 base and J by 10 bases. The CDR3 has 15 residues.